This entry lists 23 T cell receptor beta chains sequenced from one sample in a study of beta chain features in type 1 diabetes. Sequencing targeted expressed TCRB transcripts, as all isolated RNA had been reverse transcribed. Sequenced by immunoSEQ multiplex PCR; TCRdb stores in-frame clones only, minus some. This table has roughly 180,000 clones, approximately 13% appearing once. Sequences were obtained from central memory CD4+ T cells from blood. The receptors stem from a woman aged 18-29 years in good health.

This clone was seen ten or more times. This chain uses TRBV2 with TRBJ2-1, with a possible D match to TRBD2 (5 bases). Deletions cut 7 bases from V and 3 bases from J, with 13 bases between. The CDR3 has 14 residues. Germline V gives CDR1 SNHLY, CDR2 FYNNEI. The CDR3 here is CASTPNRGYNEQFF. The DNA for the CDR3 is TGTGCCAGCACCCCCAACCGGGGCTACAATGAGCAGTTCTTC.

The chain combines TRBV27 with TRBJ2-7; tentatively, D is TRBD1 (5 bases). Germline CDR1 MNHEY, CDR2 SMNVEV (reference sequence). CDR3 length: 14 amino acids. Between the trimmed V and J ends, which lost 3 bases and 2 bases, there was a span of 11 bases. The DNA of the CDR3 is TGTGCCAGCAGTTTTCAGCAGGGCCCCTACGAGCAGTACTTC. This translates into CASSFQQGPYEQYF.

This clone turned up a few times. DNA for the CDR3: TGTGCCAGCAGCTCGGGACTTTTCTCTGGAAACACCATATATTTT. Amino acid sequence: CASSSGLFSGNTIYF. The chain joins TRBV9 to TRBJ1-3, with D possibly matching TRBD1 (5 bases). This CDR3 is 15 amino acids long. Germline V gene lookup returns CDR1 SGDLS and CDR2 YYNGEE. V gave up 4 bases and J gave up 0 bases, with 11 bases separating them.

The rearrangement joins TRBV6-5 to TRBJ2-1; D may be TRBD2 (5 bases). CDR1 MNHEY and CDR2 SVGAGI come from the germline V gene. The length of the CDR3 is 14 residues. V lost 6 bases and J lost 7, with 16 bases in between. The CDR3 sequence: CASSLGAGGNEQFF. DNA of the CDR3: TGTGCCAGCAGCCTCGGTGCGGGCGGTAATGAGCAGTTCTTC.

V gene TRBV19 combines with J gene TRBJ2-1; tentatively, D is TRBD2 (5 bases). Between the trimmed V and J ends, which lost 5 bases and 2 bases, there was a span of 13 bases. Per the germline V gene, CDR1 is LNHDA and CDR2 is SQIVND (reference sequence). This CDR3 has 15 amino acids. CDR3 amino acids: CASSQVGVTYNEQFF. In nucleotides, the CDR3 is TGTGCCAGTAGTCAGGTGGGAGTCACCTACAATGAGCAGTTCTTC. Together with reference TRBV19 and TRBJ2-1, the CDR3 gives the full variable domain: DGGITQSPKYLFRKEGQNVTLSCEQNLNHDAMYWYRQDPGQGLRLIYYSQIVNDFQKGDIAEGYSVSREKKESFPLTVTSAQKNPTAFYLCASSQVGVTYNEQFFGPGTRLTVL.

This clone has only a few counts. The chain uses TRBV28 and TRBJ1-2; possibly TRBD1 for D (6 bases). Trimming shortened V by 4 bases and J by 4 bases, and 13 bases separated the two germline ends. CDR3 length: 14 amino acids. The germline CDR1 and CDR2 sequences are MDHEN and SYDVKM. The CDR3 spells CASSSAGVFYGYTF. The CDR3 nucleotides read TGTGCCAGCAGTTCAGCAGGGGTCTTCTATGGCTACACCTTC.

The chain combines TRBV28 with TRBJ2-2; 10 nucleotides line up with TRBD1. CDR3 length: 14 residues. Germline trimming cut 10 bases from V and 9 bases from J; bases unmatched to any gene: 11. Germline CDR1 MDHEN, CDR2 SYDVKM. CDR3 nucleotide sequence: TGTGCCACCATCCGACAGGGGGCGGTTCGGGAGCTGTTTTTT. It codes for CATIRQGAVRELFF.

This chain joins TRBV7-3 and TRBJ2-3; the match to TRBD2 covers 13 bases. This CDR3 contains 14 residues. From germline, CDR1 is SGHTA and CDR2 FQGTGA. V shed 4 bases and J 11 bases; nucleotides not matched to a gene: 6. CDR3 sequence: CASSSSGLAGEQYF. Written as DNA, the CDR3 is TGTGCCAGCAGCTCCTCCGGACTAGCGGGAGAGCAGTATTTT.

This clone occurred many times. CDR3 loop: CASSPIQGGTDTQYF. DNA of the CDR3: TGTGCCAGCTCACCCATCCAAGGGGGCACAGATACGCAGTATTTT. J is TRBJ2-3 and V is TRBV18; TRBD1 is a possible D gene (5 bases). The germline V gene encodes CDR1 KGHSH and CDR2 LQKENI. V was pared by 3 bases and J by 1 base, with 11 bases between. There are 15 residues in the CDR3.

This clone was recorded a few times. The chain carries TRBV5-4 and TRBJ2-5; 10 bases are a match to TRBD2. V lost 2 bases, J lost 2 bases, and 3 bases stayed unmatched. This CDR3 is 15 amino acids long. Germline-derived CDR1 and CDR2 are SGHNT and YYREEE (reference sequence). The DNA of the CDR3 is TGTGCCAGCAGCTTCGGGACTAGCGAGCAAGAGACCCAGTACTTC. It translates to CASSFGTSEQETQYF.

This clone appeared a single time. The chain carries TRBV7-9 and TRBJ2-2, with TRBD1 identical over 10 bases. The CDR3 has 16 amino acids. Trimming removed 5 bases from V and 3 bases from J; junction bases left unmatched: 6. CDR1 is SEHNR, CDR2 FQNEAQ, per germline (reference sequence). In nucleotides, the CDR3 is TGTGCCAGCAGCCCCCGACAGGGGGCGGACACCGGGGAGCTGTTTTTT. Its translation: CASSPRQGADTGELFF.

A few counts support this clone. The chain joins TRBV7-8 to TRBJ2-5; TRBD2 might be the D (5 bases). Germline CDR1 SGHVS, CDR2 FQNEAQ. The CDR3 is 14 amino acids. The V gene lost 3 bases and the J gene lost 3 bases, with 11 bases spanning the gap. The CDR3 reads CASSLDSGKETQYF. CDR3 sequence (DNA): TGTGCCAGCAGCTTGGACTCGGGCAAAGAGACCCAGTACTTC.

The V gene is TRBV28, the J gene TRBJ2-7; weak D call: TRBD2 (7 bases). CDR3 length: 12 amino acids. V lost 6 bases to trimming and J lost 5 bases, with 11 bases between them. Germline CDR1 and CDR2: MDHEN and SYDVKM. This chain's CDR3 is CASRPGGNEQYF. The CDR3 bases are TGTGCCAGCAGGCCGGGGGGCAACGAGCAGTACTTC.

This clone has just a few counts. This chain connects TRBV20-1 to TRBJ2-1; D gene uncertain. CDR1 is DFQATT, CDR2 SNEGSKA, per germline (reference sequence). The ends were cut back, 4 bases at V and 8 bases at J, with 9 bases in the middle. The CDR3 extends over 11 amino acids. CDR3 DNA: TGCAGTGCTACACCCTCGGATGAGCAGTTCTTC. Amino acids: CSATPSDEQFF.

This clone appeared a few times. The CDR3 DNA is TGTGCCAGCAGTGAAGGGACAGGGACTCAGCCCCAGCATTTT. This translates into CASSEGTGTQPQHF. This chain connects TRBV2 to TRBJ1-5; TRBD1 matches 8 bases. V lost 1 base, J lost 6 bases, and 2 bases stayed unmatched. Germline lookup yields CDR1 SNHLY and CDR2 FYNNEI. The CDR3 has 14 residues.

The genes are TRBV5-4 and TRBJ1-2, with 10 bases matching TRBD1. CDR3 length: 17 amino acids. Germline CDR1 reads SGHNT; CDR2 reads YYREEE (reference sequence). Trimming at V came to 4 bases and at J to 2 bases, leaving 11 bases not matched to a gene. The CDR3 reads CASSAIRRTGGNYGYTF. The CDR3 region has the DNA TGTGCCAGCAGCGCCATCAGAAGGACAGGGGGAAACTATGGCTACACCTTC.

The CDR3 DNA is TGTGCCAGCAGCAGGGTGGCCGGGGAGCTGTTTTTT. It encodes CASSRVAGELFF. The V gene is TRBV6-5, the J gene TRBJ2-2; maybe TRBD1 (5 bases). CDR3 length: 12 amino acids. V was shortened by 6 bases and J by 6 bases, with 8 bases between the two germline ends. From germline, CDR1 is MNHEY and CDR2 SVGAGI.

This clone showed up just a few times. The CDR3 DNA follows: TGTGCCAGTAGTATCTACCTTAGTGACGGACTCTACGAGCAGTACTTC. It specifies CASSIYLSDGLYEQYF. This sequence joins TRBV19 and TRBJ2-7; possibly TRBD2 for D (5 bases). CDR3 length: 16 amino acids. Germline V gene lookup returns CDR1 LNHDA and CDR2 SQIVND (reference sequence). Trimming shortened V by 3 bases and J by 3 bases, and 18 bases separated the two germline ends.

The rearrangement uses TRBV29-1 and TRBJ2-7, with 10 positions matching TRBD2. The CDR3 runs to 14 residues. CDR1 and CDR2 from the germline V gene are SQVTM and ANQGSEA. The trim removed 3 bases at V and 1 base at J, leaving 3 bases unmatched. CDR3 sequence (DNA): TGCAGCGTTGACCCTAGCGGGGGATCCTACGAGCAGTACTTC. Its translation is CSVDPSGGSYEQYF.

The chain carries TRBV28 and TRBJ1-2; 7 bases match TRBD1. Germline values: CDR1 MDHEN, CDR2 SYDVKM. With V trimmed by 7 bases and J by 4 bases, 3 bases remained unmatched. This CDR3 has 12 residues. The CDR3, as DNA: TGTGCCAGCACGGGACAGTTCTATGGCTACACCTTC. Translating gives CASTGQFYGYTF.

This clone was detected only a few times. The chain uses TRBV30 and TRBJ1-1; TRBD1 might be the D (5 bases). V was pared by 5 bases and J by 0 bases, with 13 bases between. There are 14 residues in the CDR3. CDR1 is GTSNPN and CDR2 is SVGIG in the germline V gene (reference sequence). The CDR3 DNA reads as TGTGCCTGGGGGGCGGGAGGGATGAACACTGAAGCTTTCTTT. This translates into CAWGAGGMNTEAFF.

This clone has just a few counts. The chain joins TRBV6-5 to TRBJ1-1; D remains ambiguous. This CDR3 spans 12 amino acids. Germline V lookup: CDR1 MNHEY, CDR2 SVGAGI. V dropped 0 bases and J dropped 7 bases, with 6 bases sitting between them. This CDR3 reads CASSYSIGEAFF. DNA of the CDR3: TGTGCCAGCAGTTACTCCATCGGTGAAGCTTTCTTT.

In this sample, this clone turned up a few times. V is TRBV5-4 and J is TRBJ2-7; a possible D gene is TRBD1 (6 bases). Germline V gene sequence: CDR1 SGHNT, CDR2 YYREEE (reference sequence). The ends were cut back, 1 base at V and 4 bases at J, with 18 bases in the middle. The CDR3 length is 16 residues. CDR3 sequence: CASSLPPRGQKYEQYF. CDR3 nucleotide sequence: TGTGCCAGCAGCTTGCCCCCAAGAGGACAGAAATACGAGCAGTACTTC.